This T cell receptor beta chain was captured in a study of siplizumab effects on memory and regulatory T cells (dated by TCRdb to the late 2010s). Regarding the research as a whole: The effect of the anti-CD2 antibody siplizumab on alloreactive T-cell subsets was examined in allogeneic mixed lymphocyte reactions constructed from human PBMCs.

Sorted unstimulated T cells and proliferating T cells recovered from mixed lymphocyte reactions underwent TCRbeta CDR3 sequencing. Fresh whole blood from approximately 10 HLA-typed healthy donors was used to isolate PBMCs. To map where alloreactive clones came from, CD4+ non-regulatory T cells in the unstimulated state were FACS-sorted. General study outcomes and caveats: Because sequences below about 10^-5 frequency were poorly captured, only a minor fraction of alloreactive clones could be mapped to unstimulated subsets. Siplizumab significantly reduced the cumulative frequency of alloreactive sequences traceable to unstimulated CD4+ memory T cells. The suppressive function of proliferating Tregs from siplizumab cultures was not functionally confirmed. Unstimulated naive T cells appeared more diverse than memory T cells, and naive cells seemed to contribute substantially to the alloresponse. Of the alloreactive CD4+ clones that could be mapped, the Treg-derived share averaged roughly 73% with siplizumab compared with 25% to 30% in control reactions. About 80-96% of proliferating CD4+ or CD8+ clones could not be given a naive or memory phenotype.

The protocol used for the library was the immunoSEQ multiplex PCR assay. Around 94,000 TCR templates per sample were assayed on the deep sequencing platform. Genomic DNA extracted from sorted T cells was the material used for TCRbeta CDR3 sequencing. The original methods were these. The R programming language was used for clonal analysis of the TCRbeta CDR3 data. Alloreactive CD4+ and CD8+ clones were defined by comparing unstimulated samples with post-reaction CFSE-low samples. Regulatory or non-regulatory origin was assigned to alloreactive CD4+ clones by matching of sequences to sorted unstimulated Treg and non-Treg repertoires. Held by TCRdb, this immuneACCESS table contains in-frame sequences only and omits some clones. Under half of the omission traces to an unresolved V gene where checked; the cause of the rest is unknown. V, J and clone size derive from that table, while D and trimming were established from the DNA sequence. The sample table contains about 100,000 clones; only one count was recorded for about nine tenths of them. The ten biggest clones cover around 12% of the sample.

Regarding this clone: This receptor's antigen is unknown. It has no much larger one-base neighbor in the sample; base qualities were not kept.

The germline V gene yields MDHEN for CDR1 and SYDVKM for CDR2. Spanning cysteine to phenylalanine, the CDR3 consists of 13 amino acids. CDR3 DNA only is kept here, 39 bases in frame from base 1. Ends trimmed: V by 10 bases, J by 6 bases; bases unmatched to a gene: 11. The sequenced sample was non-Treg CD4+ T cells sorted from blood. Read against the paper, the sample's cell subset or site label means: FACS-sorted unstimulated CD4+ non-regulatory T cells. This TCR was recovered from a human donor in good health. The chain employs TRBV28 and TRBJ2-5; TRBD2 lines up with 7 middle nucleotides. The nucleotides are TGTGCCACCGACGGGGAGGGAGGAAAGACCCAGTACTTC. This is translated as CATDGEGGKTQYF.